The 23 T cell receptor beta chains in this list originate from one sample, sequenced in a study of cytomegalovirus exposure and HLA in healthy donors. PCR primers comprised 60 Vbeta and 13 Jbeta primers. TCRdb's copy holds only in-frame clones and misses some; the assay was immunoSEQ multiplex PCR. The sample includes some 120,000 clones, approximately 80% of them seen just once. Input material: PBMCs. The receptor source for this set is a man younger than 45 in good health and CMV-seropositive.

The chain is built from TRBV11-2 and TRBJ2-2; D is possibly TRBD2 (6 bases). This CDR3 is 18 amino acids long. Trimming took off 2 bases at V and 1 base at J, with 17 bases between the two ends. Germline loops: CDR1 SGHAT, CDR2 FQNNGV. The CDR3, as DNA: TGTGCCAGCAGCTTACGCCCTAGCGTAATCTTGAACACCGGGGAGCTGTTTTTT. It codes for CASSLRPSVILNTGELFF.

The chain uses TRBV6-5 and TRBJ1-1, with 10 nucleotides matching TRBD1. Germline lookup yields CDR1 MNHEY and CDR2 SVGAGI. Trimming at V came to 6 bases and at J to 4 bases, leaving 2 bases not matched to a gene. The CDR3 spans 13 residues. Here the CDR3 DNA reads TGTGCCAGCAGCTGGGACAGGGGCACTGAAGCTTTCTTT. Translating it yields CASSWDRGTEAFF.

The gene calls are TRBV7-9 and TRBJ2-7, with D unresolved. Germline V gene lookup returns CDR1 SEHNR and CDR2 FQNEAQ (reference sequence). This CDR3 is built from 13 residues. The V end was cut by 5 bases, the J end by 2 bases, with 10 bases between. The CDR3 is CASSPNSAYEQYF. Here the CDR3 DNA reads TGTGCCAGCAGCCCGAACTCGGCCTACGAGCAGTACTTC.

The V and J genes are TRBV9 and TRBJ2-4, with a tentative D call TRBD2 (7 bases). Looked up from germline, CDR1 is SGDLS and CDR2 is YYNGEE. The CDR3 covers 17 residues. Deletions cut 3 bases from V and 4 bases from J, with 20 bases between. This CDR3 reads CASSEHGGHLAKNIQYF. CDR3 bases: TGTGCCAGCAGCGAGCACGGGGGGCACCTAGCGAAAAACATTCAGTACTTC.

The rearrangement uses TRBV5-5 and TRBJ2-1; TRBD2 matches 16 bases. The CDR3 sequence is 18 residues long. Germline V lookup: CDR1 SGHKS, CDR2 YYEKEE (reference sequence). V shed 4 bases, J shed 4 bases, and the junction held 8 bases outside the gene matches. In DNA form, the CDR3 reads TGTGCCAGCAGCCCGGGACTAGCGGGGGGGCTAGGTTACAATGAGCAGTTCTTC. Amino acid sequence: CASSPGLAGGLGYNEQFF.

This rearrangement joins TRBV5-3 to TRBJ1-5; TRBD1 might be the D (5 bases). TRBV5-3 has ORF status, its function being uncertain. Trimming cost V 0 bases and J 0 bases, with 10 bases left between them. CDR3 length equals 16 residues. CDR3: CARSLARGLSNQPQHF. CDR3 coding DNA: TGTGCCAGAAGCTTGGCTAGGGGCCTTAGCAATCAGCCCCAGCATTTT.

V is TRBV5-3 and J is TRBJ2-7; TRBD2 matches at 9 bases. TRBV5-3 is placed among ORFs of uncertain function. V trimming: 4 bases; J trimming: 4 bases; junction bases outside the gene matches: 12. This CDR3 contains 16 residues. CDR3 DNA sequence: TGTGCCAGAAGCCCGGGGGCCGGGACTAGCTTGTACGAGCAGTACTTC. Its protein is CARSPGAGTSLYEQYF.

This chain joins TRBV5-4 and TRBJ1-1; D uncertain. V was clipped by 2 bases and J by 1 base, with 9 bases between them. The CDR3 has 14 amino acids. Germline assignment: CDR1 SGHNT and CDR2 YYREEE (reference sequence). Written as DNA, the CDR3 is TGTGCCAGCAGCTTACCCGGCGGGAACACTGAAGCTTTCTTT. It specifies CASSLPGGNTEAFF. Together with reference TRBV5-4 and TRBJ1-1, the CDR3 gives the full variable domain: ETGVTQSPTHLIKTRGQQVTLRCSSQSGHNTVSWYQQALGQGPQFIFQYYREEENGRGNFPPRFSGLQFPNYSSELNVNALELDDSALYLCASSLPGGNTEAFFGQGTRLTVV.

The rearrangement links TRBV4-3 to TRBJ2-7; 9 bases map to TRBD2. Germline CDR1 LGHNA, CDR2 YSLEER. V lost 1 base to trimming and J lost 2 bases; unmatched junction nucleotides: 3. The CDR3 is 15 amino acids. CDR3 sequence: CASSQGTSETYEQYF. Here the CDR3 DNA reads TGCGCCAGCAGCCAAGGGACTAGCGAAACCTACGAGCAGTACTTC.

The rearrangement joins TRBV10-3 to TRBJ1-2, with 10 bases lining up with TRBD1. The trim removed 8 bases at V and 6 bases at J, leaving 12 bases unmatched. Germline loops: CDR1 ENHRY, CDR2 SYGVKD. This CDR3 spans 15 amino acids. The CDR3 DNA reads TGTGCCATCCGCGACGGACAGGGGGATGGGAATGGCTACACCTTC. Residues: CAIRDGQGDGNGYTF.

CDR3 residues: CASSWPRTGEDSYEQYF. CDR3 DNA: TGCGCCAGCAGCTGGCCCCGGACAGGGGAAGACTCCTACGAGCAGTACTTC. V and J are TRBV5-1 and TRBJ2-7; 9 positions match TRBD1. The CDR3 extends over 17 amino acids. V gave up 3 bases and J gave up 0 bases; unmatched junction bases: 10. Germline assignment: CDR1 SGHRS and CDR2 YFSETQ.

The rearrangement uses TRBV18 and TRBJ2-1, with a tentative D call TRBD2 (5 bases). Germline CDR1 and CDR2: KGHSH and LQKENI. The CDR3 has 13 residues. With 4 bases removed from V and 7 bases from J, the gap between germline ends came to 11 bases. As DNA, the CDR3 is TGTGCCAGCTCACAGTCAACTAGTAATGAGCAGTTCTTC. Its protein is CASSQSTSNEQFF.

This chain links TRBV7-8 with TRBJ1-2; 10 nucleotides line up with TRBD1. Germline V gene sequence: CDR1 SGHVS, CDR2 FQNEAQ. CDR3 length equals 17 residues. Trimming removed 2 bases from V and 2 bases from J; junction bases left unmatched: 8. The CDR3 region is CASSLHRTGGLNYGYTF. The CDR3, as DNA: TGTGCCAGCAGCTTACATAGGACAGGGGGTCTAAACTATGGCTACACCTTC. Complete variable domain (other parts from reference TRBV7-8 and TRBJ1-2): GAGVSQSPRYKVAKRGQDVALRCDPISGHVSLFWYQQALGQGPEFLTYFQNEAQLDKSGLPSDRFFAERPEGSVSTLKIQRTQQEDSAVYLCASSLHRTGGLNYGYTFGSGTRLTVV.

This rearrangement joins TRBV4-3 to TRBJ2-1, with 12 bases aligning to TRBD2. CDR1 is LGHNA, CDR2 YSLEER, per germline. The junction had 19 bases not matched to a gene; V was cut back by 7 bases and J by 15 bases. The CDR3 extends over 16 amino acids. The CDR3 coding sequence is TGCGCCAGCATTACCAACTGGACTAGCGGGGAGAGTCAACCGTTCTTC. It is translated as CASITNWTSGESQPFF.

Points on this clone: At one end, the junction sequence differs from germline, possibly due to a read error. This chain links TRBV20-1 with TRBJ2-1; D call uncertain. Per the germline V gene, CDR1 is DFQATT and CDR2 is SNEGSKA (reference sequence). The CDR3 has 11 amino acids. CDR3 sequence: CSARRSYEQFF. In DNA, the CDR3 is TGTAGTGCTAGGAGAAGTTACGAGCAGTTCTTC.

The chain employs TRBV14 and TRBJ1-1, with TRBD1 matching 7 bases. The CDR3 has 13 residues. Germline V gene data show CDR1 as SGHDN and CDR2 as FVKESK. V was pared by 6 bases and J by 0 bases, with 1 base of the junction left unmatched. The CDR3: CASSGQVNTEAFF. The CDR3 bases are TGTGCCAGCAGTGGACAGGTGAACACTGAAGCTTTCTTT.

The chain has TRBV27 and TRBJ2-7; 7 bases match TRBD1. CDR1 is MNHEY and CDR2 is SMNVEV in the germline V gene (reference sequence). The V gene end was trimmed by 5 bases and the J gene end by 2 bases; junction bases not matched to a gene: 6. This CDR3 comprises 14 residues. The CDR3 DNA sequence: TGTGCCAGCAGTCCACCCGGGACAGCCTACGAGCAGTACTTC. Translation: CASSPPGTAYEQYF.

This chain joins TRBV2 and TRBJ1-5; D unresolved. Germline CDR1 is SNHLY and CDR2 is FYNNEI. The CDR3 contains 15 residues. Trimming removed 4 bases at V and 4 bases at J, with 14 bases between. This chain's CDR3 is CASSGSLPGNQPQHF. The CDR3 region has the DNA TGTGCCAGCAGTGGAAGTCTCCCGGGGAATCAGCCCCAGCATTTT.

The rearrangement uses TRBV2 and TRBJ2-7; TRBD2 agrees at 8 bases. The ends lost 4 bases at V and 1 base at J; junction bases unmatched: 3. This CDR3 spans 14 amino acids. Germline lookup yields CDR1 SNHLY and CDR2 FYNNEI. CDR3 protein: CASSVVAGSYEQYF. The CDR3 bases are TGTGCCAGCAGTGTCGTAGCGGGGTCCTACGAGCAGTACTTC.

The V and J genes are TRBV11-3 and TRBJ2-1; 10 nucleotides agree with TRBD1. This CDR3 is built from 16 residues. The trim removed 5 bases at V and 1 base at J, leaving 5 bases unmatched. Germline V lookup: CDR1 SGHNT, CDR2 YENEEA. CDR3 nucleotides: TGTGCCAGCAGCGGCAGACAGGGGGCTTCCTACAATGAGCAGTTCTTC. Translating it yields CASSGRQGASYNEQFF.

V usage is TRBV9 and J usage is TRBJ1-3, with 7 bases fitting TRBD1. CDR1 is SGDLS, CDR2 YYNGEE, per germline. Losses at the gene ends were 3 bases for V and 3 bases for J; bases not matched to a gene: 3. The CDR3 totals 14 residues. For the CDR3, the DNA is TGTGCCAGCAGCGACAGGGGAGGTGGAAACACCATATATTTT. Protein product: CASSDRGGGNTIYF.

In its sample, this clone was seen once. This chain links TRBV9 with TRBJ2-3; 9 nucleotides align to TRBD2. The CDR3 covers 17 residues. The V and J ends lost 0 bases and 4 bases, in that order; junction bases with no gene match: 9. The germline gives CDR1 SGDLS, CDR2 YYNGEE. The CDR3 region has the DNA TGTGCCAGCAGCGTAGTCTCGGGCGGGAGGGCCCCAGATACGCAGTATTTT. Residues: CASSVVSGGRAPDTQYF.

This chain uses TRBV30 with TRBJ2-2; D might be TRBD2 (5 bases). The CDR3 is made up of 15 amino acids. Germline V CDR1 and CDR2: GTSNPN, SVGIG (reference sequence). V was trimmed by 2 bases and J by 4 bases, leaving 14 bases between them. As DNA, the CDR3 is TGTGCCTGGAGTATCAGCGGAGGCGGCACCGGGGAGCTGTTTTTT. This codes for CAWSISGGGTGELFF.